The clone carrying this TCR beta chain came up many times. Its cognate antigen is unknown. The sequenced fragment ends 3 residues before the CDR3 boundary, so the rest is inferred from the germline J gene. CVID and control samples used equivalent genomic DNA input. This table comes from immunoSEQ multiplex PCR, and its TCRdb copy is limited to in-frame clones, with some not included. This sample comprises about 28,000 clones, none seen once only. V shed 4 bases and J shed 2 bases, with 16 bases lying between them. Germline V gene data show CDR1 as SGHKS and CDR2 as YYEKEE (reference sequence). The CDR3 runs 15 residues. This specimen belongs to a study of T cell clonality in common variable immunodeficiency. Notes on the study in general: Fewer deletions and N-nucleotide insertions were reportedly seen in common variable immunodeficiency TCR beta sequences.

The chain links TRBV5-5 to TRBJ2-7; either TRBD1 or TRBD2 may fit D (5 bases each). This TCR derives from a human donor with common variable immunodeficiency. The sequenced sample consisted of peripheral blood mononuclear cells. The CDR3 reads CASSDSAGRTYEQYF. CDR3 DNA (partial): TGTGCCAGCAGCGATAGTGCAGGGAGAACCTACGAG.